These 14 T cell receptor beta chains originate from one sample sequenced in a study of blood T cell repertoires in COVID-19. Sequencing was performed with immunoSEQ multiplex PCR; in TCRdb, only in-frame clones are kept and a portion is missing. The data hold 180,000 or so clones, with 70% to 90% observed a single time. The sequencing input was peripheral blood. The receptors derive from a man younger than 35 with acute or convalescent COVID-19.

This rearrangement joins TRBV18 to TRBJ1-1; TRBD1 is a possible D gene (6 bases). Trimming removed 4 bases from V and 1 base from J, with 7 bases in between. This CDR3 has 13 residues. Germline values: CDR1 KGHSH, CDR2 LQKENI. The CDR3 DNA reads as TGTGCCAGCTCACAGGGGGAGAACACTGAAGCTTTCTTT. It specifies CASSQGENTEAFF.

The chain joins TRBV6-5 to TRBJ2-7; tentative D call: TRBD1 (5 bases). Trimming took 8 bases from V and 2 from J, leaving 10 bases between them. Germline values: CDR1 MNHEY, CDR2 SVGAGI. This CDR3 is built from 12 residues. CDR3 sequence (DNA): TGTGCCAGCCTCAGGGAAACCTACGAGCAGTACTTC. Protein sequence: CASLRETYEQYF.

The V call is TRBV7-9, the J call TRBJ1-4; D not certain. Germline lookup yields CDR1 SEHNR and CDR2 FQNEAQ (reference sequence). CDR3 length: 15 residues. The V end lost 1 base, the J end lost 8 bases, and 14 bases lay between the germline ends. The CDR3 here is CASSLGIGEEEKLFF. In nucleotides, the CDR3 is TGTGCCAGCAGCTTAGGGATCGGGGAGGAGGAAAAACTGTTTTTT.

The CDR3 DNA follows: TGTGCCAGCAGCCCCCGCCCCGGACAGGGGAGGTCTGGGGCCAACGTCCTGACTTTC. Protein: CASSPRPGQGRSGANVLTF. The chain employs TRBV7-9 and TRBJ2-6, with TRBD1 identical over 9 bases. Germline lookup yields CDR1 SEHNR and CDR2 FQNEAQ (reference sequence). The CDR3 loop spans 19 amino acids. The ends lost 5 bases at V and 1 base at J; junction bases unmatched: 12.

The V gene is TRBV2, the J gene TRBJ2-2, with D possibly being TRBD1 (6 bases). CDR3 length: 14 amino acids. The V gene lost 4 bases and the J gene lost 6 bases, with 12 bases spanning the gap. Germline-derived CDR1 and CDR2 are SNHLY and FYNNEI. CDR3 protein: CASSVIRGAGELFF. The CDR3 nucleotides read TGTGCCAGCAGTGTTATCAGGGGTGCCGGGGAGCTGTTTTTT.

J is TRBJ1-5 and V is TRBV28; TRBD1 aligns across 7 bases. This CDR3 contains 16 residues. Trimming took 5 bases from V and 6 from J; bases not matched to a gene: 13. Germline V gene data show CDR1 as MDHEN and CDR2 as SYDVKM. The CDR3 coding sequence is TGTGCCAGCAGTCCGAGCCGACAGGGACGAGGTCAGCCCCAGCATTTT. Amino acid sequence: CASSPSRQGRGQPQHF.

V and J are TRBV6-5 and TRBJ1-1; possibly TRBD1 for D (5 bases). Trimming removed 2 bases at V and 3 bases at J, with 10 bases between. CDR1 is MNHEY and CDR2 is SVGAGI in the germline V gene. The CDR3 is 14 amino acids. In nucleotides, the CDR3 is TGTGCCAGCAGTTACGCGGGGGGACACACTGAAGCTTTCTTT. This gives the protein CASSYAGGHTEAFF.

CDR3 in amino acids: CAIGSGGGPGEQFF. CDR3 nucleotides: TGTGCCATCGGTTCGGGAGGGGGGCCTGGAGAGCAGTTCTTC. V gene TRBV10-3 combines with J gene TRBJ2-1, with 8 positions matching TRBD2. This CDR3 spans 14 amino acids. From germline, CDR1 is ENHRY and CDR2 SYGVKD. The junction had 13 bases not matched to a gene; V was cut back by 8 bases and J by 10 bases.

This chain connects TRBV7-3 to TRBJ1-1; D unresolved. Between the trimmed V and J ends, which lost 1 base and 5 bases, there was a span of 11 bases. Germline assignment: CDR1 SGHTA and CDR2 FQGTGA. CDR3 size: 14 residues. The DNA for the CDR3 is TGTGCCAGCAGCTTAAGTGGGCACAGTACTGAAGCTTTCTTT. It encodes CASSLSGHSTEAFF.

The rearrangement uses TRBV3-1 (or the pseudogene TRBV3-2) and TRBJ1-1; 7 nucleotides align to TRBD1. V trimming: 1 base; J trimming: 4 bases; junction bases outside the gene matches: 3. The CDR3 is made up of 14 amino acids. Germline CDR1 reads LGHDT; CDR2 reads YNNKEL (reference sequence). The CDR3 sequence: CASSQGTGPTEAFF. The CDR3 DNA is TGTGCCAGCAGCCAAGGGACAGGCCCCACTGAAGCTTTCTTT.

The CDR3 DNA reads TGCGCCAGCAGCTTTAACAGGGGGAACACCGGGGAGCTGTTTTTT. As protein: CASSFNRGNTGELFF. The V and J genes are TRBV5-1 and TRBJ2-2; 7 bases fit TRBD1. This CDR3 spans 15 amino acids. Unmatched junction bases numbered 2, after V lost 2 bases and J lost 1 base. CDR1 is SGHRS and CDR2 is YFSETQ in the germline V gene.

The J gene is TRBJ2-2, the V gene TRBV5-1, with 7 bases identical to TRBD1. This CDR3 has 16 amino acids. Germline trimming cut 1 base from V and 5 bases from J; bases unmatched to any gene: 8. Germline V gives CDR1 SGHRS, CDR2 YFSETQ. The CDR3, as DNA: TGCGCCAGCAGCTTGACCTGGACAGGTGCAACCGGGGAGCTGTTTTTT. Protein sequence: CASSLTWTGATGELFF.

The chain is built from TRBV6-5 and TRBJ2-2; possibly TRBD2 for D (5 bases). CDR3 size: 14 residues. Germline V lookup: CDR1 MNHEY, CDR2 SVGAGI. V was trimmed by 5 bases and J by 3 bases, leaving 10 bases between them. CDR3 sequence (DNA): TGTGCCAGCAGTATTGGGGAGTACACCGGGGAGCTGTTTTTT. The encoded protein is CASSIGEYTGELFF.

This chain connects TRBV9 to TRBJ2-3; D is possibly TRBD1 (7 bases). CDR3 size: 15 residues. V gave up 4 bases and J gave up 0 bases, with 12 bases separating them. Germline V gene lookup returns CDR1 SGDLS and CDR2 YYNGEE. In DNA, the CDR3 is TGTGCCAGCAGCCAGGAGGGACAGAGCACAGATACGCAGTATTTT. It translates to CASSQEGQSTDTQYF.